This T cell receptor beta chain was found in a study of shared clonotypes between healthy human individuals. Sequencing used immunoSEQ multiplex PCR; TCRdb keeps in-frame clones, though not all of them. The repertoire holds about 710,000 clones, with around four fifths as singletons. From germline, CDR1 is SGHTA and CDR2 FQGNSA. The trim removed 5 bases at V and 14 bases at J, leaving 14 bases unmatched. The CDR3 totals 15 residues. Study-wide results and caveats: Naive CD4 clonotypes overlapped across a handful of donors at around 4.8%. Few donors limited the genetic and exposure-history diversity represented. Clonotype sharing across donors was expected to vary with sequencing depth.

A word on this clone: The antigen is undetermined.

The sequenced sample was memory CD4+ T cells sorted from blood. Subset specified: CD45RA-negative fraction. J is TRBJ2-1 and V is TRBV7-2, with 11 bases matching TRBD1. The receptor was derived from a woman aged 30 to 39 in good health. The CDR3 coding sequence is TGTGCCAGCAGCCCTGATGCAACCGGGACAGGGGGGAAGTTCTTC. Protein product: CASSPDATGTGGKFF.